This TCR beta chain was profiled in a study of cytomegalovirus exposure and HLA in healthy donors. The CDR3 spans 15 residues. V lost 3 bases, J lost 0 bases, and 9 bases lay in between. CDR1 is SGHVS and CDR2 is FQNEAQ in the germline V gene. The PCR made use of 60 Vbeta and 13 Jbeta primers. Assay used: immunoSEQ multiplex PCR; TCRdb lists only in-frame clones, some missing. The table records 100,000 to 150,000 clones, 70% to 85% of them present only once. The clonotype was recovered from a boy younger than 10 in good health and CMV-seronegative. This sequence joins TRBV7-8 and TRBJ2-4, with D uncertain. The sequencing sample was made of PBMCs. Here the CDR3 DNA reads TGTGCCAGCAGCTTCGGTACCGTAGCCAAAAACATTCAGTACTTC. Amino acids: CASSFGTVAKNIQYF.